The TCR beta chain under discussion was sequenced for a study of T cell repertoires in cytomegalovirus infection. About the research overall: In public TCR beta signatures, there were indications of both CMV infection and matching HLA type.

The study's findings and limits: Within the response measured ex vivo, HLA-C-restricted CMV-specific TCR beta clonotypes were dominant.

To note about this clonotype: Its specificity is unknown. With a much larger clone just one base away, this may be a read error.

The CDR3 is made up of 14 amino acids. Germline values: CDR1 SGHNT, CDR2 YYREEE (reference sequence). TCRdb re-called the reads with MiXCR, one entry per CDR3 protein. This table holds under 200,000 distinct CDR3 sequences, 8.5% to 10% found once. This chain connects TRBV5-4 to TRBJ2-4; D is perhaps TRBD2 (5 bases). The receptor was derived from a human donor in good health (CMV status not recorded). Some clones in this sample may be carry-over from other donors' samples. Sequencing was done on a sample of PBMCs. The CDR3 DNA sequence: TGTGCCAGCAGCTCGGGGATCGCCAAAAACATTCGGTACTTC. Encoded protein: CASSSGIAKNIRYF.